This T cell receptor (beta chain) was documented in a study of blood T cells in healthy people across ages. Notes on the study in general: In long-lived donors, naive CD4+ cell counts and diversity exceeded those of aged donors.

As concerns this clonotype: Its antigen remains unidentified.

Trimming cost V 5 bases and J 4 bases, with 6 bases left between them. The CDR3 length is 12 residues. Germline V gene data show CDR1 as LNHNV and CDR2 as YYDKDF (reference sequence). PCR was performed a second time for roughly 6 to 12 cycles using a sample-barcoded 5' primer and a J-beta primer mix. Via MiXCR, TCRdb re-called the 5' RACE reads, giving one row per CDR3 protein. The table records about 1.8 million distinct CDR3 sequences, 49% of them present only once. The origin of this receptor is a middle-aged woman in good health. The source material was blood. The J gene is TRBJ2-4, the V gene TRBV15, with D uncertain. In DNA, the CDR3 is TGTGCCACCAGCTTCGGTAAAAACATTCAGTACTTC. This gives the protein CATSFGKNIQYF. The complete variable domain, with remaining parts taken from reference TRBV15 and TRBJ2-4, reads DAMVIQNPRYQVTQFGKPVTLSCSQTLNHNVMYWYQQKSSQAPKLLFHYYDKDFNNEADTPDNFQSRRPNTSFCFLDIRSPGLGDTAMYLCATSFGKNIQYFGAGTRLSVL.